This T cell receptor beta chain was observed in a study of cytomegalovirus exposure and HLA in healthy donors. Study-level information: Earlier, 180 million or so T cells were analyzed, and 95 million to 140 million unique TCR beta sequences were found among them. The Caucasian-associated ancestry cluster held 65% to 90% of more than 350 genotyped donors. The study's findings and limits: CMV serostatus was the only immune exposure information that was available. Further analysis, carried out later, found HLA-associated TCR beta chains more clonally expanded than equally common other chains.

Comment on this clone: Its target is not known.

The PCR was carried out with 60 Vbeta primers and 13 Jbeta primers. Here immunoSEQ multiplex PCR was the method, and the copy in TCRdb shows in-frame clones only, minus some. Among around 130,000 clones listed, roughly 82% were seen once. The receptor was isolated from a man between 45 and 60 years old in good health and CMV-seronegative. Input material: PBMCs.

The CDR3 DNA reads TGTGCCAGCAGTCCCCGGGACAGGGGGAACGAGCAGTACTTC. This gives the protein CASSPRDRGNEQYF. V usage is TRBV6-1 and J usage is TRBJ2-7; TRBD1 agrees at 11 bases. Germline CDR1 MNHNS, CDR2 SASEGT. J lost 5 bases, V lost 5 bases, and 5 bases had no gene match. The CDR3 has 14 amino acids.